This is a list of T cell receptor beta chains from one sample in a study of response to subunit inactivated influenza vaccine. TCRdb used MiXCR to reprocess the RT-PCR reads, holding one entry per CDR3 protein. Among about 540,000 distinct CDR3 sequences listed, roughly a quarter were seen once. The data were also submitted as part of a second study, on T cells expressing NK-cell markers.

The input for sequencing was CD4+ T cells sorted from PBMCs, taken about 13 days after vaccination. The receptors shown here come from a man aged 45-65 years who received an inactivated influenza vaccine. CDR3s include the opening cysteine and the closing phenylalanine or tryptophan. Each record gives: V gene, J gene, clone size, D gene, CDR3 protein, CDR3 DNA. The D gene is left open where the match is weak. Rows give clone size only sometimes, using once, few, many, or a class for an expanded clone.

V: TRBV12-3/TRBV12-4; J: TRBJ2-1; size: few; D: TRBD2; CDR3: CASSISGRAGYDEQFF; DNA: TGTGCCAGCAGTATTAGCGGGAGGGCCGGTTATGATGAGCAGTTCTTC
V: TRBV9; J: TRBJ2-7; size: .; D: .; CDR3: CASSEGVTYEQYF; DNA: TGTGCCAGCAGCGAGGGGGTAACCTACGAGCAGTACTTC
V: TRBV15; J: TRBJ2-1; size: .; D: .; CDR3: CATSRTTASSYNEQFF; DNA: TGTGCCACCAGCAGAACCACGGCAAGCTCCTACAATGAGCAGTTCTTC
V: TRBV7-8; J: TRBJ2-1; size: .; D: .; CDR3: CASSFLSGRYNEQFF; DNA: TGTGCCAGCAGCTTTCTAAGCGGGCGTTACAATGAGCAGTTCTTC
V: TRBV6-1; J: TRBJ1-5; size: .; D: TRBD1; CDR3: CASSPDRGIIQPQHF; DNA: TGTGCCAGCAGCCCGGACAGGGGGATTATACAGCCCCAGCATTTT
V: TRBV7-2; J: TRBJ2-7; size: .; D: TRBD2; CDR3: CASRESSGNVGEQYF; DNA: TGTGCCAGCAGAGAGTCTAGCGGGAATGTAGGCGAGCAGTACTTC
V: TRBV6-1; J: TRBJ1-6; size: .; D: TRBD1; CDR3: CASSRGRRGHSPLHF; DNA: TGTGCCAGCAGCCGTGGGAGAAGGGGGCATTCACCCCTCCACTTT
V: TRBV12-3/TRBV12-4; J: TRBJ2-1; size: .; D: TRBD2; CDR3: CASSIVGLAGEQFF; DNA: TGTGCCAGCAGCATCGTGGGCCTAGCGGGAGAGCAGTTCTTC
V: TRBV27; J: TRBJ2-5; size: .; D: .; CDR3: CASKPVNQETQYF; DNA: TGTGCCAGCAAGCCAGTTAATCAAGAGACCCAGTACTTC
V: TRBV6-1; J: TRBJ1-2; size: many; D: TRBD1; CDR3: CASSVSGGDSGGYTF; DNA: TGTGCCAGCAGTGTTTCAGGGGGTGACAGCGGCGGCTACACCTTC
V: TRBV15; J: TRBJ2-1; size: .; D: TRBD1; CDR3: CATIRDGTGVYNEQFF; DNA: TGTGCCACCATTCGGGACGGGACAGGGGTCTACAATGAGCAGTTCTTC
V: TRBV7-2; J: TRBJ2-4; size: .; D: .; CDR3: CASSLAHRVQNIQYF; DNA: TGTGCCAGCAGCTTAGCGCACCGGGTCCAAAACATTCAGTACTTC
V: TRBV20-1; J: TRBJ2-3; size: few; D: .; CDR3: CSAKGLASAATDTQYF; DNA: TGCAGTGCTAAAGGGTTGGCTAGTGCCGCCACAGATACGCAGTATTTT
V: TRBV12-3/TRBV12-4; J: TRBJ2-2; size: once; D: TRBD2; CDR3: CASSLGPSGSTGELFF; DNA: TGTGCCAGCAGTTTAGGTCCTAGCGGGAGCACCGGGGAGCTGTTTTTT
V: TRBV6-5; J: TRBJ2-2; size: .; D: .; CDR3: CASSYSTRPSTGELFF; DNA: TGTGCCAGCAGTTACTCGACCAGGCCGTCAACCGGGGAGCTGTTTTTT
V: TRBV6-5; J: TRBJ1-3; size: few; D: .; CDR3: CASSYEGSSGNTIYF; DNA: TGTGCCAGCAGTTACGAGGGGAGCTCTGGAAACACCATATATTTT
V: TRBV19; J: TRBJ2-7; size: few; D: TRBD1; CDR3: CASSMATGGYEQYF; DNA: TGTGCCAGTAGTATGGCGACAGGGGGCTACGAGCAGTACTTC
V: TRBV7-9; J: TRBJ1-1; size: many; D: .; CDR3: CASSSPQNTEAFF; DNA: TGTGCCAGCAGCTCCCCGCAGAACACTGAAGCTTTCTTT
V: TRBV7-9; J: TRBJ2-7; size: few; D: TRBD1; CDR3: CASSRGTGFNEQYF; DNA: TGTGCCAGCAGCCGCGGGACAGGGTTCAACGAGCAGTACTTC
V: TRBV27; J: TRBJ1-4; size: many; D: .; CDR3: CASSSDNEKLFF; DNA: TGTGCCAGCAGTTCCGATAATGAAAAACTGTTTTTT
V: TRBV20-1; J: TRBJ2-3; size: .; D: .; CDR3: CSAIVDTQYF; DNA: TGCAGTGCTATTGTGGATACGCAGTATTTT
V: TRBV12-3/TRBV12-4; J: TRBJ1-6; size: .; D: .; CDR3: CASSSAVNSPLHF; DNA: TGTGCCAGCAGTTCAGCAGTTAATTCACCCCTCCACTTT
V: TRBV24-1; J: TRBJ2-1; size: few; D: .; CDR3: CATSEGGGTYNEQFF; DNA: TGTGCCACCAGTGAGGGGGGCGGGACCTACAATGAGCAGTTCTTC
V: TRBV7-2; J: TRBJ2-2; size: .; D: .; CDR3: CASIAAGQSNTGELFF; DNA: TGTGCCAGCATCGCAGCGGGACAGTCAAACACCGGGGAGCTGTTTTTT